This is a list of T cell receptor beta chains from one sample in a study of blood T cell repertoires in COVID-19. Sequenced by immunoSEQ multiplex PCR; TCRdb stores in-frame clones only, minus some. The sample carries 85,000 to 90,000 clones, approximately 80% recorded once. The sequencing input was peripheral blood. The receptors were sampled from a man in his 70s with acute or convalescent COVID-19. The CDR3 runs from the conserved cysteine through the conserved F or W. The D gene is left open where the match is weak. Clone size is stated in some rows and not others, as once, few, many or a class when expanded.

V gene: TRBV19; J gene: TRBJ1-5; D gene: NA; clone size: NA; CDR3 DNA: TGTGCCAGTAGCCCCACGGGCAGGGGCCTTCAGCCCCAGCATTTT; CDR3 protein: CASSPTGRGLQPQHF
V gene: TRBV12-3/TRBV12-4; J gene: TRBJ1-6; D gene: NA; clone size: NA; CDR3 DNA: TGTGCCAGCAGTTTGAGCGGGGCACCCCTCCACTTT; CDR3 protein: CASSLSGAPLHF
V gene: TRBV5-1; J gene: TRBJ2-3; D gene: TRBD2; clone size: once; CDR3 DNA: TGCGCCAGCAGCTGGGGACTAGCGGGTGGTGAGGATACGCAGTATTTT; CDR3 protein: CASSWGLAGGEDTQYF
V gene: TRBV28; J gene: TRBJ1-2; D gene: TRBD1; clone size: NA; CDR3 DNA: TGTGCCAGCAGTCTCCGGACAGGGGGCTTCGTTGGCTACACCTTC; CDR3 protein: CASSLRTGGFVGYTF
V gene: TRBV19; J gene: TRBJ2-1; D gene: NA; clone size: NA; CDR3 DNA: TGTGCCAGTAGTATAGGAGTATTCAATGAGCAGTTCTTC; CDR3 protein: CASSIGVFNEQFF
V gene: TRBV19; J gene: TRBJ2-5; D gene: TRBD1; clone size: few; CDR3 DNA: TGTGCCAGTAGCGCCCCGGGACAGGGGGGTGAGACCCAGTACTTC; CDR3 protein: CASSAPGQGGETQYF
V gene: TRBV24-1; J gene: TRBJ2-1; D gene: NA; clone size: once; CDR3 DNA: TGTGCCACCAGTGATACTAGTTGGGCCTACAATGAGCAGTTCTTC; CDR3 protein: CATSDTSWAYNEQFF
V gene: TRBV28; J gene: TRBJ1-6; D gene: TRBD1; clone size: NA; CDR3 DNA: TGTGCCAGCAGCACCACAGGGGCCACTTCACCCCTCCACTTT; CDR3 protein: CASSTTGATSPLHF
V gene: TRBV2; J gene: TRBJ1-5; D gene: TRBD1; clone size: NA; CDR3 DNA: TGTGCCAGCAGTGAAGCGGCCAGGGGGGATCAGCCCCAGCATTTT; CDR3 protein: CASSEAARGDQPQHF
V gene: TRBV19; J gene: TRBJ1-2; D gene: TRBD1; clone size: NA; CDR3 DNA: TGTGCCAGTAGGGGCCCGACAGGGAGTGGCTACACCTTC; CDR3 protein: CASRGPTGSGYTF